One T cell receptor beta chain is described in this entry. TCRdb keeps only in-frame clones here, not all; method: immunoSEQ multiplex PCR. The sample lists under 80,000 clones, 79% seen once, with 30% to 40% in the top ten. The data are from a study of blood T cell repertoires in COVID-19. The wider study: Acute and convalescent COVID-19 samples came from the United States, Italy and Spain. From T cells, B-cell-depleted T cells, or PBMCs came the material, which was cDNA or gDNA.

V was pared by 9 bases and J by 4 bases, with 10 bases of the junction left unmatched. The CDR3 spans 14 residues. Germline loops: CDR1 SGHTA, CDR2 FQGNSA. The sequencing sample was made of peripheral blood. The TCR originated in a human donor in a cohort sampled during active COVID-19. J is TRBJ2-3 and V is TRBV7-2; 7 nucleotides align to TRBD2. The CDR3 coding sequence is TGTGCCAGTGGGAGGGCCTCCATGGCAGATACGCAGTATTTT. Translated: CASGRASMADTQYF.